This T cell receptor (beta chain) derives from a study of blood T cells in healthy people across ages. A J-beta primer mix and a sample-barcoded 5' primer were used in a second PCR of roughly 6 to 12 cycles. One entry per CDR3 protein results from TCRdb running MiXCR on the 5' RACE reads. The sample carries approximately 940,000 distinct CDR3 sequences, roughly 52% recorded once. CDR1 and CDR2 (germline): SEHNR, FQNEAQ (reference sequence). The CDR3 consists of 12 residues. Regarding this clonotype: The target antigen is unknown.

Study-level findings and limits: Diversity estimates from one million T cells were considered underestimates.

The sample taken for sequencing was blood. The TCR was taken from a man in his thirties or forties in good health. The chain is built from TRBV7-9 and TRBJ2-2; no reliable D call. The better agreement between TRBJ1-1 and the DNA end casts doubt on the J call. CDR3 in DNA: TGTGCCAGCAGCTCCGACCAGGAGGGAGCTTTCTTT. It specifies CASSSDQEGAFF.